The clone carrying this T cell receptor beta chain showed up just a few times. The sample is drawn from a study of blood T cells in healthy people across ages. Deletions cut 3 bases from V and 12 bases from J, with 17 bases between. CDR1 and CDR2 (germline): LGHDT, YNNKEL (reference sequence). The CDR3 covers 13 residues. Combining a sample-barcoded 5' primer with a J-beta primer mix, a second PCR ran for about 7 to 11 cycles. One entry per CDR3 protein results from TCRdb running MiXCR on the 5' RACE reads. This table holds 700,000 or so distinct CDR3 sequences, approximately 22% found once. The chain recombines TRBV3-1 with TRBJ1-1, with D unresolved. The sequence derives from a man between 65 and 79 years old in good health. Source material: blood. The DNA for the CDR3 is TGTGCCAGCAGCCAGGCGTTTGCGGCTGAGACTTTCTTT. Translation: CASSQAFAAETFF.